One and the same sample provided the 2 T cell receptor beta chains below, sequenced in a study of T cell responses to AZD1222 COVID-19 vaccine (dated by TCRdb to the early 2020s). The library was obtained by the immunoSEQ multiplex PCR assay. TCRdb re-hosts the immuneACCESS table, in-frame sequences only. Its copies lack some clones; in the studies checked, an unresolved V gene accounts for under half of them, and the cause for the rest is not known. Within this sample are 25,000 to 30,000 clones, with 75% to 90% of them counted one time only. Clones ranked in the top ten supply 1% to 1.5% of the sample. According to the study, the label for this sample's time point signals: baseline before first vaccination. Specimen: peripheral blood, collected on day 0 of AZD1222 vaccination. These receptor sequences come from an adult in good health.

The J gene is TRBJ1-5, the V gene TRBV30; D is possibly TRBD1 (5 bases). The V gene lost 5 bases and the J gene lost 4 bases, with 9 bases spanning the gap. Germline lookup yields CDR1 GTSNPN and CDR2 SVGIG (reference sequence). The CDR3 runs to 12 residues. CDR3 protein: CAWGGENQPQHF. CDR3 bases: TGTGCCTGGGGGGGGGAAAATCAGCCCCAGCATTTT.

The rearrangement links TRBV30 to TRBJ1-5; unclear D gene. The V end was cut by 0 bases, the J end by 2 bases, with 8 bases between. This CDR3 is 14 amino acids long. The germline V gene has CDR1 GTSNPN and CDR2 SVGIG (reference sequence). CDR3 nucleotides: TGTGCCTGGAGTGTTCCCGGACGCAATCAGCCCCAGCATTTT. Protein: CAWSVPGRNQPQHF.